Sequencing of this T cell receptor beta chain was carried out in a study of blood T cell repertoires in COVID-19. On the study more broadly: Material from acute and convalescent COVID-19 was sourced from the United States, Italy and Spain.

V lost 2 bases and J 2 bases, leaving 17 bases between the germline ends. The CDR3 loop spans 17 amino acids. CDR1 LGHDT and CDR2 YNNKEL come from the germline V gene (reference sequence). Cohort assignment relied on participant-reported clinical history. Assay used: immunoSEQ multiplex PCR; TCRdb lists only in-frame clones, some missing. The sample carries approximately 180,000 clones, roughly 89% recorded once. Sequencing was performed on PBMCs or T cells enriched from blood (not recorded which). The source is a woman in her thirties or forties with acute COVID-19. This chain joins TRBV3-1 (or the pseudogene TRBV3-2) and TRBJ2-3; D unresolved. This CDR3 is CASSQNPNHPNTDTQYF. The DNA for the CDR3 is TGTGCCAGCAGCCAAAACCCTAATCATCCCAACACAGATACGCAGTATTTT.